This T cell receptor beta chain derives from a study of blood T cell repertoires in COVID-19. Looking at the study overall: COVID-19 samples collected from the United States, Italy and Spain covered acute and convalescent phases.

The data were produced by immunoSEQ multiplex PCR, yet TCRdb's version contains in-frame clones alone and is incomplete. The table lists some 96,000 clones, roughly nine tenths of them singletons. The CDR3 spans 13 residues. The V and J ends lost 3 bases and 0 bases respectively, with 6 bases between them. In germline, CDR1 is SQVTM, CDR2 ANQGSEA. The chain carries TRBV29-1 and TRBJ1-3; D gene ambiguous. Sequenced: peripheral blood. The clonotype comes from a man between 60 and 70 years old with acute or convalescent COVID-19. CDR3 sequence: CSVDKNSGNTIYF. The CDR3 DNA is TGCAGCGTTGACAAAAACTCTGGAAACACCATATATTTT. Complete variable domain (other parts from reference TRBV29-1 and TRBJ1-3): SAVISQKPSRDICQRGTSLTIQCQVDSQVTMMFWYRQQPGQSLTLIATANQGSEATYESGFVIDKFPISRPNLTFSTLTVSNMSPEDSSIYLCSVDKNSGNTIYFGEGSWLTVV.